This T cell receptor (beta chain) was captured in a study of T cells in localized non-small cell lung cancer. Whole-study findings and limits: There was an association of higher blood T cell density with longer overall survival. Exceeding tumor, uninvolved adjacent lung had the highest T cell clonality. In adjacent lung, a median roughly 58 of the top 100 tumor clones were found.

With 0 bases removed from V and 4 bases from J, the gap between germline ends came to 4 bases. The CDR3 consists of 12 residues. Germline CDR1 and CDR2: SGHRS and YFSETQ. The protocol was immunoSEQ multiplex PCR, while the TCRdb copy is restricted to in-frame clones and leaves out a portion. Of approximately 35,000 clones listed, around 93% were seen once; the top ten hold approximately 2%. A word on this clone: The target antigen is unknown.

Sequencing was performed on peripheral blood, taken before any cancer treatment. The receptor comes from a female donor over 55 with stage I lung adenocarcinoma. The chain couples TRBV5-1 to TRBJ1-1; D is undetermined. This chain's CDR3 is CASSLVGTEAFF. CDR3 DNA sequence: TGCGCCAGCAGCTTGGTCGGCACTGAAGCTTTCTTT.